The 19 T cell receptor beta chains given below trace back to one sample, sequenced in a study of blood T cell repertoires in COVID-19. Repertoires were generated with immunoSEQ multiplex PCR, while TCRdb's copy carries only in-frame clones and drops some. The profile shows about 240,000 clones, roughly 87% of them singletons. Specimen: peripheral blood. The source of these receptors is a man in his 60s who had recovered from COVID-19.

The V call is TRBV5-1, the J call TRBJ2-2; TRBD1 aligns across 9 bases. In germline, CDR1 is SGHRS, CDR2 YFSETQ. The trim removed 6 bases at V and 2 bases at J, leaving 8 bases unmatched. The CDR3 spans 16 residues. For the CDR3, the DNA is TGCGCCAGCACCAGAACGGGACAGGGTAACACCGGGGAGCTGTTTTTT. Protein: CASTRTGQGNTGELFF.

The chain couples TRBV6-5 to TRBJ2-2, with TRBD2 identical over 13 bases. CDR1 and CDR2 (germline): MNHEY, SVGAGI. This CDR3 contains 15 residues. The V gene end was trimmed by 10 bases and the J gene end by 3 bases; junction bases not matched to a gene: 5. CDR3 DNA: TGTGCCAACCTTACTAGCGGGGGGGACACCGGGGAGCTGTTTTTT. Translated, it gives CANLTSGGDTGELFF.

The chain combines TRBV5-3 with TRBJ1-2; D is unresolved. TRBV5-3 is labeled an ORF, and its function is uncertain. The length of the CDR3 is 14 residues. V was trimmed by 4 bases and J by 5 bases, leaving 15 bases between them. CDR3 region: CARSLRWAGYGYTF. The CDR3 region has the DNA TGTGCCAGAAGCCTGAGGTGGGCGGGTTATGGCTACACCTTC.

V and J are TRBV10-1 and TRBJ1-1, with a weak D call TRBD1 (6 bases). This CDR3 has 12 residues. CDR1 is WNHNN and CDR2 is SYGVQD in the germline V gene (reference sequence). V was cut by 5 bases and J by 8 bases, with 12 bases left in between. As DNA, the CDR3 is TGCGCCAGCAGTCCGGACAGTTCAGAAGCTTTCTTT. Residues: CASSPDSSEAFF.

This clone has a handful of counts. V usage is TRBV7-2 and J usage is TRBJ1-1; 7 bases agree with TRBD1. Germline V gene sequence: CDR1 SGHTA, CDR2 FQGNSA. The length of the CDR3 is 13 residues. J was trimmed by 6 bases and V by 5 bases; bases with no gene match: 6. CDR3 nucleotides: TGTGCCAGCAGCCAGACAGGGAATTCTGAAGCTTTCTTT. Its translation: CASSQTGNSEAFF.

Concerning this clone itself: Other DNA sequences from this sample encode an identical CDR3 as well. The rearrangement uses TRBV12-3 or TRBV12-4 and TRBJ1-5; D unclear. This CDR3 region has 13 residues. V lost 3 bases and J 4 bases, leaving 7 bases between the germline ends. The CDR3 DNA reads TGTGCCAGCAGTTTGTATATAAATCAGCCCCAGCATTTT. Amino acid sequence: CASSLYINQPQHF.

The J gene is TRBJ2-7, the V gene TRBV27, with 8 bases fitting TRBD1. Germline V gives CDR1 MNHEY, CDR2 SMNVEV (reference sequence). The V and J ends lost 1 base and 4 bases, in that order; junction bases with no gene match: 6. This CDR3 spans 15 amino acids. In DNA form, the CDR3 reads TGTGCCAGCAGTTTATACCAGGGGGCCCGATACGAGCAGTACTTC. Protein product: CASSLYQGARYEQYF.

The chain combines TRBV12-3 or TRBV12-4 with TRBJ1-4; possibly TRBD1 for D (6 bases). This CDR3 comprises 13 residues. Trimming shortened V by 3 bases and J by 5 bases, and 7 bases separated the two germline ends. The CDR3 loop is CASSFGQNEKLFF. The CDR3, as DNA: TGTGCCAGCAGTTTTGGACAGAATGAAAAACTGTTTTTT.

The chain links TRBV30 to TRBJ1-1; no clear D. Germline V gene lookup returns CDR1 GTSNPN and CDR2 SVGIG (reference sequence). This CDR3 is built from 13 residues. V lost 7 bases, J lost 2 bases, and 14 bases lay in between. As DNA, the CDR3 is TGTGCCTACCGGGGAGGAAGAAACACTGAAGCTTTCTTT. Translated, it gives CAYRGGRNTEAFF.

This chain uses TRBV3-1 (or the pseudogene TRBV3-2) with TRBJ2-1; 12 nucleotides align to TRBD2. The CDR3 is 14 residues long. Per germline, CDR1 LGHDT and CDR2 YNNKEL (reference sequence). V trimming: 3 bases; J trimming: 7 bases; junction bases outside the gene matches: 1. CDR3 DNA: TGTGCCAGCAGCCACCTAGCGGGGGGGAATGAGCAGTTCTTC. Amino acids: CASSHLAGGNEQFF.

The V gene is TRBV24-1, the J gene TRBJ2-5; 7 nucleotides align to TRBD1. The V gene's germline CDR1 is KGHDR and CDR2 SFDVKD. The CDR3 covers 14 residues. V gave up 5 bases and J gave up 5 bases; unmatched junction bases: 7. DNA for the CDR3: TGTGCCACCAGTGCCACAGGGGCCAGGGAGACCCAGTACTTC. Its protein product is CATSATGARETQYF.

This chain joins TRBV7-9 and TRBJ2-1; perhaps TRBD2 as D (6 bases). V lost 6 bases, J lost 5 bases, and 8 bases lay in between. The length of the CDR3 is 12 residues. Germline CDR1 and CDR2: SEHNR and FQNEAQ (reference sequence). CDR3 DNA: TGTGCCAGCAGTGTAGCGGACAATGAGCAGTTCTTC. Encoded protein: CASSVADNEQFF.

CDR3: CASSKGGDYEQYF. The CDR3 coding sequence is TGTGCCAGCAGTAAGGGGGGGGACTACGAGCAGTACTTC. The V gene is TRBV5-4, the J gene TRBJ2-7; D is possibly TRBD2 (7 bases). CDR1 is SGHNT and CDR2 is YYREEE in the germline V gene (reference sequence). The CDR3 spans 13 residues. The V and J ends lost 5 bases and 3 bases respectively, with 12 bases between them.

The rearrangement joins TRBV5-1 to TRBJ2-1, with a possible D match to TRBD1 (6 bases). CDR3 length equals 14 residues. The V end lost 1 base, the J end lost 5 bases, and 10 bases lay between the germline ends. Germline CDR1 is SGHRS and CDR2 is YFSETQ. The CDR3 nucleotides read TGCGCCAGCAGCTTGACCGACAGGAACAATGAGCAGTTCTTC. Translation: CASSLTDRNNEQFF.

The V and J genes are TRBV12-5 and TRBJ1-5; no firm D call. This CDR3 is 13 amino acids long. V lost 4 bases and J lost 4, with 8 bases in between. Germline V lookup: CDR1 LGHNT, CDR2 FRNRAP. The CDR3 region is CASGSLINQPQHF. For the CDR3, the DNA is TGTGCTAGTGGTTCGTTAATAAATCAGCCCCAGCATTTT.

This chain joins TRBV29-1 and TRBJ2-3, with 9 nucleotides matching TRBD1. The germline gives CDR1 SQVTM, CDR2 ANQGSEA. With 6 bases clipped from V and 3 bases from J, the junction kept 4 bases outside the gene matches. This CDR3 comprises 13 residues. CDR3 nucleotide sequence: TGCAGCGTCCGGGACAGGGAAACAGATACGCAGTATTTT. Translating gives CSVRDRETDTQYF.

This clone has only one observation. V is TRBV18 and J is TRBJ1-4, with D perhaps TRBD1 (6 bases). The germline gives CDR1 KGHSH, CDR2 LQKENI. Trimming took 4 bases from V and 4 from J, leaving 16 bases between them. The CDR3 spans 16 residues. This chain's CDR3 is CASSHAQQGFNEKLFF. The DNA of the CDR3 is TGTGCCAGCTCACACGCCCAACAGGGCTTTAATGAAAAACTGTTTTTT.

The CDR3 reads CASSPQTGGGEKLFF. The CDR3 DNA sequence: TGTGCCAGCAGCCCGCAAACAGGGGGCGGTGAAAAACTGTTTTTT. This chain links TRBV7-2 with TRBJ1-4; TRBD1 matches at 9 bases. In germline, CDR1 is SGHTA, CDR2 FQGNSA. V was clipped by 5 bases and J by 7 bases; unmatched bases: 8. The CDR3 totals 15 residues.

The J gene is TRBJ1-3, the V gene TRBV5-1, with D perhaps TRBD1 (5 bases). The V and J ends lost 0 bases and 4 bases respectively, with 8 bases between them. The germline CDR1 and CDR2 sequences are SGHRS and YFSETQ. There are 14 residues in the CDR3. Written as DNA, the CDR3 is TGCGCCAGCAGCTTGGTAGCAGGGGGAAACACCATATATTTT. Translated: CASSLVAGGNTIYF.